This T cell receptor beta chain was captured in a study of shared T cell receptors in the human thymus. TCRdb's table, derived via immunoSEQ multiplex PCR, lists solely in-frame clones and lacks some. The sample holds 700,000 or so clones, approximately 85% seen once. This CDR3 contains 11 residues. V dropped 5 bases and J dropped 10 bases, with 11 bases sitting between them. From germline, CDR1 is SEHNR and CDR2 FQNEAQ (reference sequence). These data were likewise used in another study, on human thymus T cells. As that study records: Samples came from healthy Finnish infants during open corrective cardiac surgery. The thymus was resected at corrective cardiac surgery. Thymic and blood repertoires showed apparently biased V and J gene usage. Related research described strongly overlapping thymic repertoires in unrelated people.

The chain has TRBV7-9 and TRBJ1-1; weak D call: TRBD1 (6 bases). This receptor was identified in a girl in the first two years of life with a congenital heart defect. Sequenced sample: thymocytes. The CDR3 DNA reads as TGTGCCAGCAGCCCCCCCAGGGGAGCTTTCTTT. Amino acids: CASSPPRGAFF. Filled out from reference TRBV7-9 and TRBJ1-1, the complete variable domain reads DTGVSQNPRHKITKRGQNVTFRCDPISEHNRLYWYRQTLGQGPEFLTYFQNEAQLEKSRLLSDRFSAERPKGSFSTLEIQRTEQGDSAMYLCASSPPRGAFFGQGTRLTVV.